The rows below give T cell receptor beta chains drawn from one sample of a study of T cells after yellow fever vaccination. One entry per CDR3 protein results from TCRdb running MiXCR on the 5' RACE reads. The data contain under 50,000 distinct CDR3 sequences, around 6.4% of them singletons. The sample was PBMCs, either bulk or a sorted T-cell subset (CD4+, CD8+, memory, or dextramer-sorted; not recorded which), taken 45 days after the yellow fever booster vaccination. These receptors were obtained from a man aged 25 to 40 who received the YFV17D yellow fever vaccine. Each CDR3 is given with its conserved first and last residue. Fields, in order: J gene, clone size, D gene, V gene, CDR3 protein, CDR3 DNA. A D gene is named only where the DNA matches it firmly. Clone sizes are given selectively: once, few, many, or a class where the clone is expanded.

TRBJ2-1	few	TRBD1	TRBV2	CASRGQASEQFF	TGTGCCAGCAGAGGACAGGCCAGTGAGCAGTTCTTC
TRBJ2-7	many	TRBD2	TRBV5-1	CASSLRLAGYEQYF	TGCGCCAGCAGCTTGCGGCTAGCGGGATACGAGCAGTACTTC
TRBJ2-7	few	TRBD1	TRBV20-1	CSAREGGTGDSYEQYF	TGCAGTGCTAGAGAGGGCGGGACAGGGGACTCCTACGAGCAGTACTTC
TRBJ2-7	NA	NA	TRBV11-2	CASSLLRAYEQYF	TGTGCCAGCAGCTTACTCCGGGCGTACGAGCAGTACTTC
TRBJ2-1	NA	NA	TRBV6-1	CASNRQKNSYNEQFF	TGTGCCAGCAACCGACAGAAGAACTCCTACAATGAGCAGTTCTTC
TRBJ2-4	few	TRBD2	TRBV20-1	CSASLAGVGPNIQYF	TGCAGTGCTAGTCTAGCGGGAGTAGGCCCAAACATTCAGTACTTC
TRBJ2-7	NA	TRBD2	TRBV18	CASSPSVAGLSYEQYF	TGTGCCAGCTCACCGTCGGTAGCGGGACTCTCCTACGAGCAGTACTTC
TRBJ2-3	many	NA	TRBV29-1	CSVEARGRQYF	TGCAGCGTTGAAGCTCGGGGGCGGCAGTATTTT
TRBJ2-3	many	NA	TRBV7-2	CASSQSTDTQYF	TGTGCCAGCAGTCAAAGCACAGATACGCAGTATTTT
TRBJ2-7	many	TRBD2	TRBV5-1	CASSSGTSGRVYEQYF	TGCGCCAGCAGCTCCGGGACTAGCGGGAGGGTCTACGAGCAGTACTTC
TRBJ1-2	many	NA	TRBV12-3/TRBV12-4	CATPDGGESYGYTF	TGTGCCACCCCCGATGGAGGGGAATCCTATGGCTACACCTTC
TRBJ1-1	few	NA	TRBV10-2	CASSRDTYTEAFF	TGCGCCAGCAGCCGGGACACCTACACTGAAGCTTTCTTT
TRBJ2-3	NA	TRBD2	TRBV7-2	CASSFSPTGTSLMYF	TGTGCCAGCAGTTTCTCACCTACCGGGACTAGCCTGATGTATTTT
TRBJ2-7	few	NA	TRBV3-1	CASSQGLWEQYF	TGTGCCAGCAGCCAGGGGCTCTGGGAGCAGTACTTC
TRBJ1-2	few	NA	TRBV2	CASSGRASGDYGYTF	TGTGCCAGCAGCGGGAGGGCGTCGGGGGACTATGGCTACACCTTC
TRBJ2-1	many	NA	TRBV5-1	CASSPEGYNEQFF	TGCGCCAGCAGCCCGGAAGGATACAATGAGCAGTTCTTC
TRBJ1-5	NA	TRBD1	TRBV6-2/TRBV6-3	CASSYPTGAQPQHF	TGTGCCAGCAGTTACCCGACAGGGGCTCAGCCCCAGCATTTT
TRBJ1-1	many	NA	TRBV20-1	CSGFRFNTEAFF	TGCAGTGGTTTCCGGTTCAACACTGAAGCTTTCTTT
TRBJ2-1	many	NA	TRBV9	CASSVARRASYNEQFF	TGTGCCAGCAGCGTAGCTAGGAGGGCGTCCTACAATGAGCAGTTCTTC
TRBJ1-4	NA	NA	TRBV30	CAWSKTGYEKLFF	TGTGCCTGGAGTAAGACAGGTTACGAAAAACTGTTTTTT
TRBJ2-5	few	TRBD1	TRBV29-1	CSSSGTGAEYQETQYF	TGCAGCTCCTCCGGGACAGGGGCTGAGTACCAAGAGACCCAGTACTTC
TRBJ2-1	NA	NA	TRBV3-1	CASAPLRGRFGEQFF	TGTGCCAGCGCGCCGTTGAGGGGACGGTTTGGTGAGCAGTTCTTC
TRBJ2-5	many	NA	TRBV15	CATSRVGETQYF	TGTGCCACCAGCAGAGTCGGAGAGACCCAGTACTTC
TRBJ1-4	NA	NA	TRBV20-1	CSARDIEGRSVYTNEKLFF	TGCAGTGCTAGAGACATCGAGGGCAGATCTGTGTATACTAATGAAAAACTGTTTTTT
TRBJ2-4	few	TRBD1	TRBV7-2	CASSLGTGSIQYF	TGTGCCAGCAGCTTAGGGACAGGGAGCATTCAGTACTTC
TRBJ2-2	many	TRBD2	TRBV15	CATSRDILAGTGELFF	TGTGCCACCAGCAGAGATATACTAGCGGGGACCGGGGAGCTGTTTTTT
TRBJ1-5	many	NA	TRBV28	CASSFFRGSNQPQHF	TGTGCCAGCAGTTTTTTCCGGGGTAGCAATCAGCCCCAGCATTTT
TRBJ2-5	many	NA	TRBV10-3	CAIGTEETQYF	TGTGCCATCGGGACCGAGGAGACCCAGTACTTC
TRBJ2-7	many	NA	TRBV24-1	CATWGPYEQYF	TGTGCCACGTGGGGACCCTACGAGCAGTACTTC
TRBJ2-3	many	NA	TRBV6-2/TRBV6-3	CASSGGYTQYF	TGTGCCAGCAGCGGCGGGTATACGCAGTATTTT
TRBJ2-1	many	NA	TRBV4-3	CASSQEYSTYNEQFF	TGCGCCAGCAGCCAAGAATATTCTACCTACAATGAGCAGTTCTTC
TRBJ1-2	few	NA	TRBV4-2	CASSQEPTRKANGYTF	TGTGCCAGCAGCCAAGAGCCAACGAGGAAGGCTAATGGCTACACCTTC
TRBJ2-2	medium-sized	NA	TRBV15	CATSREWGASTGELFF	TGTGCCACCAGCAGAGAGTGGGGCGCGAGCACCGGGGAGCTGTTTTTT
TRBJ2-1	few	NA	TRBV29-1	CSVEAQGYNEQFF	TGCAGCGTTGAAGCCCAGGGGTACAATGAGCAGTTCTTC
TRBJ2-2	many	NA	TRBV12-3/TRBV12-4	CASRLSPSGALVGELFF	TGTGCCAGCAGGTTGTCCCCGTCGGGGGCTCTCGTAGGGGAGCTGTTTTTT
TRBJ2-1	many	TRBD2	TRBV7-2	CASSRLAGAGNEQFF	TGTGCCAGCAGCCGGCTAGCGGGAGCCGGCAATGAGCAGTTCTTC
TRBJ1-3	NA	NA	TRBV20-1	CSAIPIRGNTIYF	TGCAGTGCTATCCCGATCAGAGGAAACACCATATATTTT
TRBJ1-6	few	NA	TRBV7-8	CASSLVRGADSNSPLHF	TGTGCCAGCAGCTTGGTTAGGGGGGCCGATTCAAATTCACCCCTCCACTTT
TRBJ1-1	many	NA	TRBV15	CATSPRGLNTEAFF	TGTGCCACCAGCCCACGGGGGCTGAACACTGAAGCTTTCTTT
TRBJ1-2	many	NA	TRBV20-1	CSARRADPSGYTF	TGCAGTGCTAGGAGGGCGGATCCCAGTGGCTACACCTTC
TRBJ1-1	many	NA	TRBV14	CASSQQGWGNTEAFF	TGTGCCAGCAGCCAACAGGGGTGGGGGAACACTGAAGCTTTCTTT
TRBJ2-7	few	NA	TRBV6-1	CASRDREVLYEQYF	TGTGCCTCTAGAGACAGGGAGGTATTGTACGAGCAGTACTTC
TRBJ2-4	few	TRBD2	TRBV7-2	CASSATSGRGAKNIQYF	TGTGCCAGCAGCGCAACTAGCGGGAGAGGCGCCAAAAACATTCAGTACTTC
TRBJ1-6	few	TRBD1	TRBV5-5	CASSRGQTLDSPLHF	TGTGCCAGCAGCAGGGGACAGACCTTGGATTCACCCCTCCACTTT
TRBJ2-7	NA	TRBD2	TRBV25-1	CASSASGLQNNYEQYF	TGTGCCAGCAGTGCTTCGGGACTACAGAACAACTACGAGCAGTACTTC
TRBJ2-3	NA	NA	TRBV28	CASSFPGPRTDTQYF	TGTGCCAGCAGTTTCCCGGGACCACGCACAGATACGCAGTATTTT
TRBJ2-1	many	TRBD2	TRBV6-5	CASSFRTSGRSNEQFF	TGTGCCAGCAGTTTCCGGACTAGCGGGAGAAGCAATGAGCAGTTCTTC
TRBJ2-7	many	NA	TRBV28	CASSFSGRAPNGQYF	TGTGCCAGCAGTTTTTCGGGCAGGGCCCCGAATGGGCAGTACTTC
TRBJ1-1	few	NA	TRBV24-1	CATSDYMNTEAFF	TGTGCCACCAGTGACTATATGAACACTGAAGCTTTCTTT
TRBJ1-5	many	NA	TRBV7-9	CASSEDNQPQHF	TGTGCCAGCAGCGAGGACAATCAGCCCCAGCATTTT
TRBJ2-5	few	TRBD2	TRBV20-1	CSARGTSGQETQYF	TGCAGTGCTAGAGGTACTAGCGGCCAAGAGACCCAGTACTTC
TRBJ1-5	few	NA	TRBV19	CASRGAGASNQPQHF	TGTGCCAGTAGAGGGGCAGGGGCGAGCAATCAGCCCCAGCATTTT
TRBJ1-4	many	NA	TRBV7-2	CASSVGAGTTSNEKLFF	TGTGCCAGCAGCGTGGGGGCAGGGACCACATCAAATGAAAAACTGTTTTTT
TRBJ2-7	NA	TRBD2	TRBV28	CASSPWTSGRASGYEQYF	TGTGCCAGCAGTCCATGGACTAGCGGGAGGGCAAGTGGGTACGAGCAGTACTTC
TRBJ2-6	few	TRBD2	TRBV20-1	CSATSGSRSGANVLTF	TGCAGTGCTACTAGCGGGAGCCGCTCTGGGGCCAACGTCCTGACTTTC